The clone carrying this T cell receptor beta chain is medium-sized (0.01 to 0.1%) within its sample. This entry belongs to a study of early T cells in non-severe SARS-CoV-2 infection. MiXCR, run by TCRdb on the 5' RACE reads, gives a single entry per CDR3 protein. The data show about 27,000 distinct CDR3 sequences, around 5.4% seen once. In germline, CDR1 is MNHNS, CDR2 SASEGT. Trimming left V 3 bases short and J 5 bases short, with 16 bases between. There are 15 residues in the CDR3. The rearrangement uses TRBV6-1 and TRBJ1-1; D perhaps matches TRBD1 (5 bases). Sequences were obtained from whole blood. This clonotype originated in an adult who was a healthcare worker with PCR-confirmed SARS-CoV-2 infection or an uninfected control (not recorded which). CDR3 sequence reads: CASSDWLGRGTEAFF. CDR3 bases: TGTGCCAGCAGTGATTGGCTCGGCCGGGGGACTGAAGCTTTCTTT.